The TCR beta chain under discussion was sequenced for a study of blood T cell repertoires in COVID-19. The CDR3 length is 11 residues. The germline V and J ends were trimmed by 8 bases and 5 bases, with 8 bases remaining between them. Germline values: CDR1 KGHSH, CDR2 LQKENI. Authors' methods: Estimated nucleated cell counts came from reference gene primer amplification. Generated by immunoSEQ multiplex PCR, the TCRdb table keeps only in-frame clones and is missing some. V and J calls and clone size follow that table, whereas D and trimming were derived from the DNA. The sample consists of 300,000 to 400,000 clones, 88% of them appearing once.

Sample: PBMCs or T cells enriched from blood (not recorded which). V is TRBV18 and J is TRBJ2-3; D is ambiguous. The clonotype comes from a woman aged 18-29 years who had recovered from COVID-19. In DNA form, the CDR3 reads TGTGCCAGCCAATCCGGAGATACGCAGTATTTT. Translation gives CASQSGDTQYF. Filled out from reference TRBV18 and TRBJ2-3, the complete variable domain reads NAGVMQNPRHLVRRRGQEARLRCSPMKGHSHVYWYRQLPEEGLKFMVYLQKENIIDESGMPKERFSAEFPKEGPSILRIQQVVRGDSAAYFCASQSGDTQYFGPGTRLTVL.